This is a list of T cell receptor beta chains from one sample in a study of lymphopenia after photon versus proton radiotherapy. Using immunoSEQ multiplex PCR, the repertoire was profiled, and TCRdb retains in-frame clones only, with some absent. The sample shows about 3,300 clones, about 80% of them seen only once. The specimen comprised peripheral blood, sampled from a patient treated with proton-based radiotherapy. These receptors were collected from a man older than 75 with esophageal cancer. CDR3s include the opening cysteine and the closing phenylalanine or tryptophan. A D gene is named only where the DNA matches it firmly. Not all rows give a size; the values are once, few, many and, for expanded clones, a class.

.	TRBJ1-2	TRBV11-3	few	TGTGCCAGCAGCTTAGTTGGACGGGGAATGGGCTACACCTTC	CASSLVGRGMGYTF
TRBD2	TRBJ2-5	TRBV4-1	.	TGCGCCAGCAGCCTCCTCCGCGGGAGTAATACCCAGTACTTC	CASSLLRGSNTQYF
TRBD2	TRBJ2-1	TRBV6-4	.	TGTGCCAGCAGTGAGTTAGCGGGAGTATTTGGTGAGCAGTTCTTC	CASSELAGVFGEQFF
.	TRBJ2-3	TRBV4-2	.	TGTGCCAGCAGCCATATCGGGACCACGCCGACGGATACGCAGTATTTT	CASSHIGTTPTDTQYF
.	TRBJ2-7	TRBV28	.	TGTGCCAGCACGGGGATCTGGAACGAGCAGTACTTC	CASTGIWNEQYF
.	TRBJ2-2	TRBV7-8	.	TGTGCCAGCAGATACTACCGGGACGTTACAGGGGAGCTGTTTTTT	CASRYYRDVTGELFF
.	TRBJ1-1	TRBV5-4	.	TGTGCCAGCAGCTTGACGCTGAACACTGAAGCTTTCTTT	CASSLTLNTEAFF
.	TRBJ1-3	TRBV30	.	TGTGCCTGCGGGCAGGGTGCAGGAAACACCATATATTTT	CACGQGAGNTIYF
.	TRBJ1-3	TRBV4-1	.	TGCGCCAGTTCCGCGCAGGGCAACCAAAACACCATATATTTT	CASSAQGNQNTIYF
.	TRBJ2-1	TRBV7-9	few	TGTGCCAGCAGCTTGTCAGGGGCAAGGGGTGAGCAGTTCTTC	CASSLSGARGEQFF
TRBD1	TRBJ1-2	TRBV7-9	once	TGTGCCAGCAGAATAGGACAGGGGGACGGTGGCTACACCTTC	CASRIGQGDGGYTF
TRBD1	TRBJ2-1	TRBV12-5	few	TGTGCTAGTGTTGGGGGACAGGGCTACAATGAGCAGTTCTTC	CASVGGQGYNEQFF
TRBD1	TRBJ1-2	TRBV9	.	TGTGCCAGCAGCGTTGGGACAGGGGTAACTGGTGGCTACACCTTC	CASSVGTGVTGGYTF
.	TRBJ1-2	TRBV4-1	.	TGCGCCAGCAGCCAAGTCGATGGGGGGGTGAATGGCTACACCTTC	CASSQVDGGVNGYTF
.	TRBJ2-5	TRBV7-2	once	TGTGCCAGCAGCTTGAGTCTCCAAGAGACCCAGTACTTC	CASSLSLQETQYF
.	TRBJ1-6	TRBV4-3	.	TGCGCCAGCAGCCAACAGGGGATTAGTAATTCACCCCTCCACTTT	CASSQQGISNSPLHF